The 18 T cell receptor beta chains listed next were all sequenced from one sample in a study of blood T cell repertoires in COVID-19. This table comes from immunoSEQ multiplex PCR, and its TCRdb copy is limited to in-frame clones, with some not included. The sample holds more than 200,000 clones, approximately 90% seen once. Sample: PBMCs or T cells enriched from blood (not recorded which). The receptors shown here come from a man aged 40-49 years who had recovered from COVID-19.

Points on this clone: One end of the junction fails to match germline, which may point to a read error. This specimen includes other DNA sequences encoding the same CDR3. V gene TRBV27 combines with J gene TRBJ2-7; tentatively, D is TRBD2 (5 bases). The CDR3 contains 16 residues. In germline, CDR1 is MNHEY, CDR2 SMNVEV (reference sequence). The CDR3 loop is CASSLSAGGYPYEQYF. The CDR3 DNA reads as TGCGCCAGCAGTTTATCGGCGGGCGGGTACCCCTACGAGCAGTACTTC.

The rearrangement uses TRBV12-3 or TRBV12-4 and TRBJ2-7; D is possibly TRBD1 (5 bases). CDR3 length equals 13 residues. The germline V and J ends were trimmed by 6 bases and 2 bases, with 11 bases remaining between them. The CDR3 coding sequence is TGTGCCAGCAGACCCACAGGCCCCTACGAGCAGTACTTC. This gives the protein CASRPTGPYEQYF.

The genes are TRBV5-8 and TRBJ1-5; maybe TRBD1 (5 bases). Germline-derived CDR1 and CDR2 are SGHTS and YDEGEE. The CDR3 runs to 12 residues. The ends were cut back, 2 bases at V and 5 bases at J, with 5 bases in the middle. The CDR3 protein is CASSFRDQPQHF. In DNA, the CDR3 is TGTGCCAGCAGCTTCAGGGATCAGCCCCAGCATTTT.

The chain is built from TRBV6-2 or TRBV6-3 and TRBJ1-3; D is possibly TRBD1 (6 bases). The CDR3 totals 13 residues. Per the germline V gene, CDR1 is MNHEY and CDR2 is SVGEGT. The V end lost 5 bases, the J end lost 5 bases, and 10 bases lay between the germline ends. The CDR3 DNA reads TGTGCCAGCAGTCGGACAGAAAGAAACACCATATATTTT. Translation gives CASSRTERNTIYF.

The V call is TRBV28, the J call TRBJ1-5; TRBD1 aligns across 8 bases. J gave up 0 bases and V 3 bases, and 1 base lay outside the gene matches. CDR3 length: 15 amino acids. Germline V gene lookup returns CDR1 MDHEN and CDR2 SYDVKM. CDR3 nucleotides: TGTGCCAGCAGTTTGACAGGGGCTAGCAATCAGCCCCAGCATTTT. It specifies CASSLTGASNQPQHF.

CDR3 loop: CAISEDRLYGYTF. Written as DNA, the CDR3 is TGTGCCATCAGTGAAGACAGGTTATATGGCTACACCTTC. The rearrangement uses TRBV10-3 and TRBJ1-2; tentatively, D is TRBD1 (6 bases). Germline V gene lookup returns CDR1 ENHRY and CDR2 SYGVKD. The CDR3 length is 13 residues. With 3 bases removed from V and 5 bases from J, the gap between germline ends came to 10 bases.

The rearrangement links TRBV29-1 to TRBJ2-7; 7 bases are shared with TRBD1. The CDR3 has 13 amino acids. V shed 2 bases, J shed 9 bases, and the junction held 10 bases outside the gene matches. CDR1 is SQVTM and CDR2 is ANQGSEA in the germline V gene. CDR3 protein: CSVEQQGLAGQYF. The CDR3 bases are TGCAGCGTTGAACAACAGGGGTTGGCTGGGCAGTACTTC.

The V call is TRBV15, the J call TRBJ1-5; unclear D gene. This CDR3 contains 16 residues. Germline V lookup: CDR1 LNHNV, CDR2 YYDKDF (reference sequence). V lost 0 bases to trimming and J lost 0 bases, with 9 bases between them. The CDR3 protein is CATSRDRGHSNQPQHF. CDR3 bases: TGTGCCACCAGCAGAGATCGGGGTCATAGCAATCAGCCCCAGCATTTT.

V gene TRBV10-3 combines with J gene TRBJ1-6; TRBD1 matches 8 bases. Germline V gene data show CDR1 as ENHRY and CDR2 as SYGVKD. There are 16 residues in the CDR3. J lost 9 bases, V lost 3 bases, and 10 bases had no gene match. The CDR3: CAISETGQGGGSPLHF. CDR3 nucleotide sequence: TGTGCCATCAGTGAAACAGGACAGGGAGGGGGTTCACCCCTCCACTTT.

This chain uses TRBV30 with TRBJ1-1; no definite D call. Trimming stripped 4 bases from V and 5 bases from J, with 11 bases between. The CDR3 spans 12 residues. Germline CDR1 is GTSNPN and CDR2 is SVGIG (reference sequence). The CDR3 sequence is CAWIQRGTEAFF. CDR3 bases: TGTGCCTGGATCCAGCGCGGAACTGAAGCTTTCTTT. Filled out from reference TRBV30 and TRBJ1-1, the complete variable domain reads SQTIHQWPATLVQPVGSPLSLECTVEGTSNPNLYWYRQAAGRGLQLLFYSVGIGQISSEVPQNLSASRPQDRQFILSSKKLLLSDSGFYLCAWIQRGTEAFFGQGTRLTVV.

This clone was seen a few times. J is TRBJ1-1 and V is TRBV7-9; D remains ambiguous. Germline loops: CDR1 SEHNR, CDR2 FQNEAQ (reference sequence). This CDR3 spans 14 amino acids. V dropped 4 bases and J dropped 4 bases, with 13 bases sitting between them. The CDR3 nucleotides read TGTGCCAGCAGCTCCTCCGTCGGTATCACTGAAGCTTTCTTT. Its protein is CASSSSVGITEAFF.

This clone has a single count. The chain combines TRBV30 with TRBJ2-5; 12 bases map to TRBD2. Trimming took 0 bases from V and 5 from J; bases not matched to a gene: 13. The CDR3 is 18 residues long. Germline CDR1 reads GTSNPN; CDR2 reads SVGIG (reference sequence). The CDR3: CAWSVLPIGLAGKETQYF. CDR3 bases: TGTGCCTGGAGTGTACTCCCCATCGGACTAGCGGGGAAGGAGACCCAGTACTTC.

The chain links TRBV3-1 (or the pseudogene TRBV3-2) to TRBJ2-7; possibly TRBD2 for D (7 bases). Between the trimmed V and J ends, which lost 1 base and 4 bases, there was a span of 14 bases. CDR1 is LGHDT, CDR2 YNNKEL, per germline (reference sequence). The CDR3 contains 15 residues. CDR3 residues: CASSQGDYQGYEQYF. The CDR3 nucleotides read TGTGCCAGCAGCCAAGGGGACTACCAGGGGTACGAGCAGTACTTC.

The chain carries TRBV9 and TRBJ1-2, with TRBD1 matching 12 bases. V lost 1 base, J lost 8 bases, and 3 bases stayed unmatched. In germline, CDR1 is SGDLS, CDR2 YYNGEE. CDR3 length equals 14 residues. CDR3 coding DNA: TGTGCCAGCAGCGTACCCGGGACAGGGGGCGGCTACACCTTC. It translates to CASSVPGTGGGYTF. The whole variable domain, remainder taken from reference TRBV9 and TRBJ1-2, is DSGVTQTPKHLITATGQRVTLRCSPRSGDLSVYWYQQSLDQGLQFLIQYYNGEERAKGNILERFSAQQFPDLHSELNLSSLELGDSALYFCASSVPGTGGGYTFGSGTRLTVV.

V usage is TRBV19 and J usage is TRBJ2-1, with D unclear. CDR1 is LNHDA, CDR2 SQIVND, per germline (reference sequence). Trimming cost V 3 bases and J 0 bases, with 9 bases left between them. The CDR3 has 15 amino acids. The CDR3 spells CASSMQFSSYNEQFF. The CDR3 DNA is TGTGCCAGTAGTATGCAATTTAGCTCCTACAATGAGCAGTTCTTC.

The V and J genes are TRBV11-3 and TRBJ2-5, with D perhaps matching TRBD1 (6 bases). The CDR3 extends over 13 amino acids. The germline V and J ends were trimmed by 5 bases and 5 bases, with 12 bases remaining between them. Germline V gene lookup returns CDR1 SGHNT and CDR2 YENEEA. CDR3 nucleotides: TGTGCCAGCAGCGTCACAGGGACGGAGACCCAGTACTTC. Protein: CASSVTGTETQYF.

This clone was recorded a few times. Distinct nucleotide sequences in the sample also encode this CDR3. The CDR3 DNA sequence: TGTGCCAGCCGGGACAGCGAGAACACTGAAGCTTTCTTT. Amino acid sequence: CASRDSENTEAFF. The rearrangement uses TRBV2 and TRBJ1-1, with 7 nucleotides matching TRBD1. Germline lookup yields CDR1 SNHLY and CDR2 FYNNEI. V gave up 8 bases and J gave up 1 base; unmatched junction bases: 4. CDR3 length equals 13 residues.

CDR3 sequence (DNA): TGCGCCAGCAGTCAAGTCGGTGGGACTAGCGGGGGGCCCACCTACAATGAGCAGTTCTTC. This codes for CASSQVGGTSGGPTYNEQFF. The V gene is TRBV23-1, the J gene TRBJ2-1; 15 bases match TRBD2. TRBV23-1 is sorted into the ORF group, with uncertain function. This CDR3 spans 20 amino acids. V lost 2 bases, J lost 2 bases, and 10 bases stayed unmatched.